These 10 T cell receptor beta chains originate from one sample sequenced in a study of shared clonotypes between healthy human individuals. The repertoire was sequenced with immunoSEQ multiplex PCR; TCRdb's copy has only in-frame clones and lacks some. The table has approximately 600,000 clones, about 95% seen once. The naive CD8 population came from CD45RO-negative cells selected for CCR7, without terminally differentiated effector memory CD45RA+ cells. The sample taken for sequencing was naive CD8+ T cells sorted from blood. The receptors stem from a woman younger than 45 in good health.

The rearrangement links TRBV27 to TRBJ1-1; D unresolved. This CDR3 is 15 amino acids long. Trimming left V 5 bases short and J 2 bases short, with 15 bases between. The germline CDR1 and CDR2 sequences are MNHEY and SMNVEV (reference sequence). The DNA for the CDR3 is TGTGCCAGCAGTCTCCGGGAGGCGGGCAACACTGAAGCTTTCTTT. Translated: CASSLREAGNTEAFF.

This clone appeared a single time. J is TRBJ2-5 and V is TRBV28, with D perhaps assigned TRBD1 or TRBD2 (6 bases each). Germline V gene data show CDR1 as MDHEN and CDR2 as SYDVKM. V lost 8 bases to trimming and J lost 10 bases, with 17 bases between them. The CDR3 runs 12 residues. CDR3 in DNA: TGTGCCAGCGGACTTCGGGGGCGCATCCAGTACTTC. It encodes CASGLRGRIQYF.

With respect to this clone: Other DNA sequences in this specimen translate into the identical CDR3. The chain has TRBV29-1 and TRBJ2-7; 9 bases agree with TRBD1. V was clipped by 4 bases and J by 4 bases; unmatched bases: 2. CDR3 length: 12 residues. Germline V CDR1 and CDR2: SQVTM, ANQGSEA. The CDR3 sequence: CSVVDRGYEQYF. The CDR3 DNA reads as TGCAGCGTTGTGGACAGGGGTTACGAGCAGTACTTC.

This sequence joins TRBV6-1 and TRBJ2-7; no reliable D call. From germline, CDR1 is MNHNS and CDR2 SASEGT. Between the trimmed V and J ends, which lost 2 bases and 1 base, there was a span of 6 bases. The CDR3 runs 13 residues. CDR3 loop: CASSESESYEQYF. CDR3 nucleotides: TGTGCCAGCAGTGAATCGGAATCCTACGAGCAGTACTTC.

The genes are TRBV5-8 and TRBJ2-7, with a possible D match to TRBD2 (6 bases). In germline, CDR1 is SGHTS, CDR2 YDEGEE. The V end lost 4 bases, the J end lost 4 bases, and 12 bases lay between the germline ends. This CDR3 comprises 13 residues. This CDR3 reads CASSPRDLYEQYF. As DNA, the CDR3 is TGTGCCAGCAGCCCCCGGGACTTATACGAGCAGTACTTC.

The chain combines TRBV5-1 with TRBJ2-1; tentatively, D is TRBD1 (6 bases). The CDR3 is made up of 17 amino acids. The ends were cut back, 4 bases at V and 1 base at J, with 18 bases in the middle. Germline loops: CDR1 SGHRS, CDR2 YFSETQ. CDR3 amino acids: CASSIRDTSFSYNEQFF. The CDR3 region has the DNA TGCGCCAGCAGCATCCGGGACACGTCGTTTTCCTACAATGAGCAGTTCTTC.

The chain joins TRBV28 to TRBJ2-7, with 8 bases fitting TRBD2. With V trimmed by 6 bases and J by 1 base, 8 bases remained unmatched. Germline values: CDR1 MDHEN, CDR2 SYDVKM. This CDR3 contains 15 residues. CDR3 sequence: CASRISSGYSYEQYF. CDR3 DNA sequence: TGTGCCAGCAGAATATCTAGCGGGTATTCCTACGAGCAGTACTTC.

The V and J genes are TRBV13 and TRBJ2-1; no clear D gene. The V and J ends lost 1 base and 6 bases respectively, with 16 bases between them. This CDR3 comprises 16 residues. CDR1 and CDR2 from the germline V gene are PRHDT and FYEKMQ (reference sequence). For the CDR3, the DNA is TGTGCCAGCAGCTTAGTAGCTAAGGTTAAACCCAATGAGCAGTTCTTC. This sequence encodes CASSLVAKVKPNEQFF.

The chain is built from TRBV7-8 and TRBJ2-7; TRBD2 matches 8 bases. This CDR3 contains 14 residues. The J segment lost 5 bases and the V segment lost 5 bases, leaving 8 bases of the junction unmatched. Per germline, CDR1 SGHVS and CDR2 FQNEAQ. The CDR3 reads CASSVRAGVHEQYF. In nucleotides, the CDR3 is TGTGCCAGCAGCGTGCGAGCGGGAGTCCACGAGCAGTACTTC. The variable domain in full, completed from reference TRBV7-8 and TRBJ2-7, reads GAGVSQSPRYKVAKRGQDVALRCDPISGHVSLFWYQQALGQGPEFLTYFQNEAQLDKSGLPSDRFFAERPEGSVSTLKIQRTQQEDSAVYLCASSVRAGVHEQYFGPGTRLTVT.

The V and J genes are TRBV29-1 and TRBJ2-7; D ambiguous. Germline loops: CDR1 SQVTM, CDR2 ANQGSEA. The germline V and J ends were trimmed by 0 bases and 3 bases, with 3 bases remaining between them. The CDR3 extends over 11 amino acids. The CDR3 nucleotides are TGCAGCGTTGAAGATCGCTACGAGCAGTACTTC. Protein sequence: CSVEDRYEQYF.